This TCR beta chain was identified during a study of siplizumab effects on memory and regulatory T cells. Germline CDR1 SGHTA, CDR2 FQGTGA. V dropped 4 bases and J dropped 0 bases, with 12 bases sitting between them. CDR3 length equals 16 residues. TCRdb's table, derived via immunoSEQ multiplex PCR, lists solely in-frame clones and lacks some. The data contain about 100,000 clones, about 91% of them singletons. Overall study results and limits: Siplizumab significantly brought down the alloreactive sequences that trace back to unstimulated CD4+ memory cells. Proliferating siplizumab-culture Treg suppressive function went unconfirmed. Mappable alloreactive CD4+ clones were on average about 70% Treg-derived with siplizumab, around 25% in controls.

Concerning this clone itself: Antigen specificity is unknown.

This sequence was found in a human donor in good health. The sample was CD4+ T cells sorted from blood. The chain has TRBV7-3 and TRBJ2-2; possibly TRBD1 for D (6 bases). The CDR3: CASSSMGASNTGELFF. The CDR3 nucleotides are TGTGCCAGCAGCTCTATGGGGGCCTCGAACACCGGGGAGCTGTTTTTT. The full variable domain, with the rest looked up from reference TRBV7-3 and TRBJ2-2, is GAGVSQTPSNKVTEKGKYVELRCDPISGHTALYWYRQSLGQGPEFLIYFQGTGAADDSGLPNDRFFAVRPEGSVSTLKIQRTERGDSAVYLCASSSMGASNTGELFFGEGSRLTVL.